This TCR beta chain derives from a study of shared clonotypes between healthy human individuals. This CDR3 region has 16 residues. Per the germline V gene, CDR1 is SGHKS and CDR2 is YYEKEE (reference sequence). Losses at the gene ends were 6 bases for V and 4 bases for J; bases not matched to a gene: 8. CD8 cells classed as naive were CD45RO-negative and positively selected for CCR7, excluding terminally differentiated effector memory CD45RA+ cells. Generated by immunoSEQ multiplex PCR, the TCRdb table keeps only in-frame clones and is missing some. The repertoire holds about 600,000 clones, with nearly 97% as singletons.

Sequenced material: naive CD8+ T cells sorted from blood. The chain has TRBV5-5 and TRBJ2-7, with 15 bases that match TRBD2. This receptor was taken from a woman aged 25-40 years in good health. CDR3 bases: TGTGCCAGCACTCAACGGACTAGCGGGAGGGATTACGAGCAGTACTTC. Protein: CASTQRTSGRDYEQYF.